This TCR beta chain was profiled in a study of T cell responses to AZD1222 COVID-19 vaccine. Overall study context: Pooling of second doses given at about 4 or about 12 weeks was done. Study-wide results and caveats: The breadth and depth of Spike-specific TCRs increased once two AZD1222 doses had been given. Most donors were white British, females outnumbered males, and clonal diversity was possibly underestimated.

With regard to this clone: Its antigen is still unknown.

Measured with immunoSEQ multiplex PCR; TCRdb has only the in-frame clones, and not every one. The sample holds around 100,000 clones, around 82% seen once. Germline V gene data show CDR1 as LNHDA and CDR2 as SQIVND (reference sequence). The CDR3 has 12 residues. V was clipped by 8 bases and J by 4 bases, with 9 bases between them. This receptor was identified in an adult in good health. This chain links TRBV19 with TRBJ2-1, with D hard to call. The sequences come from peripheral blood, collected on day 0 of AZD1222 vaccination. For the CDR3, the DNA is TGTGCCAGTGTTGGTGCTTACAATGAGCAGTTCTTC. As protein: CASVGAYNEQFF. Supplemented by reference TRBV19 and TRBJ2-1, the full variable domain reads DGGITQSPKYLFRKEGQNVTLSCEQNLNHDAMYWYRQDPGQGLRLIYYSQIVNDFQKGDIAEGYSVSREKKESFPLTVTSAQKNPTAFYLCASVGAYNEQFFGPGTRLTVL.